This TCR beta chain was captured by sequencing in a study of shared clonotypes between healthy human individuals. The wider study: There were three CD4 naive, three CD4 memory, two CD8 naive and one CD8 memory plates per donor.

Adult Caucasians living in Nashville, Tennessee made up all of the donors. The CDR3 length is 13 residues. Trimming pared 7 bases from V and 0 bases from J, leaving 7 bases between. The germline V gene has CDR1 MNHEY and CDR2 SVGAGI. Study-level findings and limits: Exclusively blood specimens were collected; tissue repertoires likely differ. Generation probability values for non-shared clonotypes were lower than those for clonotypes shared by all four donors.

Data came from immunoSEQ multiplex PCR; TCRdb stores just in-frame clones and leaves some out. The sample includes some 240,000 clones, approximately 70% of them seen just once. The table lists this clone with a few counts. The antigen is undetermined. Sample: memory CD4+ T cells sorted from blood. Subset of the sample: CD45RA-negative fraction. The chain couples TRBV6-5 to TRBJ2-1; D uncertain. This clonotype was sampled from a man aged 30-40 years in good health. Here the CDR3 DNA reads TGTGCCAGCAAGGAATTCTCCTACAATGAGCAGTTCTTC. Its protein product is CASKEFSYNEQFF.